This T cell receptor beta chain derives from a study of cytomegalovirus exposure and HLA in healthy donors. A multiplex PCR was run with 60 Vbeta primers and 13 Jbeta primers. Generated by immunoSEQ multiplex PCR, the TCRdb table keeps only in-frame clones and is missing some. The sample yields about 120,000 clones, about three fifths seen once. The V end was cut by 7 bases, the J end by 1 base, with 16 bases between. The length of the CDR3 is 15 residues. Germline V gene sequence: CDR1 MNHEY, CDR2 SVGAGI. This clone was observed a handful of times. The sample was PBMCs. V gene TRBV6-5 combines with J gene TRBJ1-1; TRBD1 is a possible D gene (5 bases). This clonotype was obtained from a woman aged 40 to 49 in good health and CMV-seropositive. CDR3: CASTLGGHSNTEAFF. For the CDR3, the DNA is TGTGCCAGCACTTTGGGCGGACACTCGAACACTGAAGCTTTCTTT.